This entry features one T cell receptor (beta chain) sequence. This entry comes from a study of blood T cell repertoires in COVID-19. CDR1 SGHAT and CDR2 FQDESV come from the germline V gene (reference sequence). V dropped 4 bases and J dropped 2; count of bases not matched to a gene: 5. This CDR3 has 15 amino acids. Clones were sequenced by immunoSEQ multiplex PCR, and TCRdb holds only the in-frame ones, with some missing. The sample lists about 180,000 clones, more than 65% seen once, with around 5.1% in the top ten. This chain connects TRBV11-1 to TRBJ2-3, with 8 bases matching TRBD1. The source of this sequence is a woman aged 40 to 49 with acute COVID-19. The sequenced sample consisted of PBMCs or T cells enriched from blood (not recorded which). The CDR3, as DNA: TGTGCCAGCAGCTACCGGACAGGGCCCACAGATACGCAGTATTTT. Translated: CASSYRTGPTDTQYF.